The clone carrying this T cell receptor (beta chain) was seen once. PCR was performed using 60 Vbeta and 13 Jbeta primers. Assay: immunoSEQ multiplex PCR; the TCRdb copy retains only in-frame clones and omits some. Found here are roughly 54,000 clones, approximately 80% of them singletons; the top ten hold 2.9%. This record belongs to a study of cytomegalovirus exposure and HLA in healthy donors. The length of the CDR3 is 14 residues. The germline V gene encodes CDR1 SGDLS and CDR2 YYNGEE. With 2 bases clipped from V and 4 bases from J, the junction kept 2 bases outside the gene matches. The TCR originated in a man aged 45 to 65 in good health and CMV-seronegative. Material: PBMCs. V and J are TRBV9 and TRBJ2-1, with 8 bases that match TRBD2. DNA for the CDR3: TGTGCCAGCAGCGTCGGGGGGGATTACAATGAGCAGTTCTTC. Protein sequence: CASSVGGDYNEQFF.